This T cell receptor beta chain emerged from a study of cytomegalovirus exposure and HLA in healthy donors. Study results and limitations: In presence/absence analyses, roughly uniform sequencing depth across donors was assumed.

Concerning this clone: The target antigen is unknown.

Germline CDR1 MNHEY, CDR2 SVGAGI. The CDR3 has 14 residues. V shed 6 bases and J shed 4 bases, with 13 bases lying between them. Both 60 Vbeta primers and 13 Jbeta primers went into the PCR. TCRdb keeps only in-frame clones here, not all; method: immunoSEQ multiplex PCR. This sample has 100,000 or so clones, with 81% found just once. The receptor comes from a man aged 35 to 55 in good health and CMV-seronegative. This chain links TRBV6-5 with TRBJ1-5, with D maybe TRBD1 (5 bases). The sequenced sample was PBMCs. CDR3: CASSKRGGNQPQHF. The CDR3, as DNA: TGTGCCAGCAGCAAGAGGGGAGGTAATCAGCCCCAGCATTTT.